This T cell receptor (beta chain) was obtained from a study of CD8 T cells in ankylosing spondylitis. This CDR3 comprises 15 residues. CDR1 and CDR2 from the germline V gene are MNHEY and SVGAGI. The germline V and J ends were trimmed by 2 bases and 0 bases, with 11 bases remaining between them. A remark on this clonotype: Its antigen is unidentified.

For TCR beta, libraries came from quantitative 5'-RACE with molecular barcodes. Via MiXCR, TCRdb re-called the 5' RACE reads, giving one row per CDR3 protein. This sample carries some 330,000 distinct CDR3 sequences, approximately 8% of them seen once, and the ten largest clones take about 14%. Overall study findings and caveats: Seemingly distinctive of ankylosing spondylitis blood was a TCR beta motif formed by eight highly homologous variants.

The rearrangement links TRBV6-5 to TRBJ2-7, with a weak D call TRBD2 (6 bases). This sequence was found in a male donor with ankylosing spondylitis. Sequenced input: blood, either unsorted or a sorted T cell fraction (not recorded which). DNA of the CDR3: TGTGCCAGCAGTTACGGGACTTCTCACTCCTACGAGCAGTACTTC. Amino acid sequence: CASSYGTSHSYEQYF.